The source of this TCR beta chain is a study of cytomegalovirus exposure and HLA in healthy donors. J gave up 1 base and V 2 bases, and 0 bases lay outside the gene matches. The CDR3 runs to 14 residues. Germline CDR1 SGHTA, CDR2 FQGTGA. A multiplex PCR was run with 60 Vbeta primers and 13 Jbeta primers. Profiled with immunoSEQ multiplex PCR; TCRdb holds only in-frame clones, not every one. Of about 140,000 clones listed, more than 60% are singletons. Study-wide results and limits: Within an earlier analysis, most TCR beta V segments proved productive either about 87% or about 30% of the time. As a later analysis showed, a missense DCLRE1C variant was linked to trimming of TCR beta V- and J-genes.

The sample holds many counts of this clone. Its antigen remains unidentified. At the DNA level, this CDR3 is encoded by other sequences in the same sample as well. This chain joins TRBV7-3 and TRBJ2-3; TRBD2 matches 7 bases. The clonotype was recovered from a woman between 45 and 65 years old in good health and CMV-seropositive. The source material was PBMCs. CDR3: CASSLAGGTDTQYF. DNA for the CDR3: TGTGCCAGCAGCTTAGCGGGGGGCACAGATACGCAGTATTTT.